Shown below are 9 T cell receptor beta chains from a single sample sequenced in a study of control samples from healthy donors and cancer patients. The method was immunoSEQ multiplex PCR; TCRdb's version includes in-frame clones alone and lacks a portion of them. Of tens of thousands of clones in the sample, over 85% were seen once. Material: PBMCs. Receptors were obtained from a woman between 35 and 50 years old with lung cancer.

V gene TRBV19 combines with J gene TRBJ1-1, with D perhaps TRBD1 (6 bases). V was trimmed by 4 bases and J by 0 bases, leaving 9 bases between them. In germline, CDR1 is LNHDA, CDR2 SQIVND (reference sequence). This CDR3 is built from 14 residues. CDR3 sequence: CASSTQGLNTEAFF. In DNA form, the CDR3 reads TGTGCCAGTAGTACACAGGGTCTGAACACTGAAGCTTTCTTT.

The chain links TRBV20-1 to TRBJ1-1; perhaps TRBD1 as D (5 bases). The CDR3 totals 13 residues. Between the trimmed V and J ends, which lost 3 bases and 0 bases, there was a span of 8 bases. Germline lookup yields CDR1 DFQATT and CDR2 SNEGSKA (reference sequence). The CDR3 loop reads CSASGGMNTEAFF. CDR3 nucleotide sequence: TGCAGTGCTAGTGGGGGGATGAACACTGAAGCTTTCTTT.

The rearrangement uses TRBV2 and TRBJ1-1; 9 bases are shared with TRBD1. CDR3 length equals 14 residues. Unmatched junction bases numbered 7, after V lost 6 bases and J lost 5 bases. The germline gives CDR1 SNHLY, CDR2 FYNNEI. In DNA form, the CDR3 reads TGTGCCAGCAGCGACCGGGACAGGGCTACTGAAGCTTTCTTT. Protein product: CASSDRDRATEAFF.

V and J are TRBV2 and TRBJ1-6, with 7 bases matching TRBD1. CDR1 and CDR2 from the germline V gene are SNHLY and FYNNEI. V shed 5 bases, J shed 7 bases, and the junction held 8 bases outside the gene matches. This CDR3 region has 15 residues. The CDR3 coding sequence is TGTGCCAGCAGTAACAGACAGGGAGTCAATTCACCCCTCCACTTT. It translates to CASSNRQGVNSPLHF.

This clone was seen a single time. The gene calls are TRBV11-3 and TRBJ2-2; D is unresolved. This CDR3 has 15 residues. Germline lookup yields CDR1 SGHNT and CDR2 YENEEA. V gave up 1 base and J gave up 1 base, with 7 bases separating them. This CDR3 is CASSLGGGNTGELFF. The CDR3, as DNA: TGTGCCAGCAGCTTAGGCGGCGGGAACACCGGGGAGCTGTTTTTT.

This chain uses TRBV5-1 with TRBJ2-7; possibly TRBD1 for D (6 bases). Germline loops: CDR1 SGHRS, CDR2 YFSETQ. Trimming removed 4 bases from V and 2 bases from J, with 19 bases in between. This CDR3 is 16 amino acids long. CDR3 amino acids: CASSQGRTQGTYEQYF. Written as DNA, the CDR3 is TGCGCCAGCAGCCAAGGCCGGACTCAGGGGACCTACGAGCAGTACTTC.

This rearrangement joins TRBV14 to TRBJ2-7; 11 bases align to TRBD2. V lost 9 bases, J lost 5 bases, and 12 bases stayed unmatched. The CDR3 contains 15 residues. CDR1 is SGHDN and CDR2 is FVKESK in the germline V gene. CDR3 DNA: TGTGCCAGTAATATAGCGGGGGGGGCCCAGAACGAGCAGTACTTC. Its translation is CASNIAGGAQNEQYF.

This clone has a single count. The V call is TRBV19, the J call TRBJ1-5, with D unclear. This CDR3 comprises 15 residues. Trimming stripped 3 bases from V and 0 bases from J, with 9 bases between. CDR1 is LNHDA, CDR2 SQIVND, per germline (reference sequence). The chain's CDR3 is CASSMVPDSNQPQHF. In DNA, the CDR3 is TGTGCCAGTAGTATGGTGCCAGATAGCAATCAGCCCCAGCATTTT.

Remarks on this clone: The junction shows a germline mismatch at one end, possibly a read error. The V gene is TRBV7-7, the J gene TRBJ2-1; possibly TRBD1 for D (6 bases). Germline V lookup: CDR1 SSHAT, CDR2 FNYEAQ (reference sequence). The CDR3 has 15 residues. This CDR3 is CASSLEQGPYNEQFF. CDR3 nucleotide sequence: TGTGCTAGCAGCTTAGAACAGGGTCCCTACAATGAGCAGTTCTTC.